What follows are 10 T cell receptor beta chains derived from one specimen sequenced in a study of tumor-infiltrating lymphocytes in primary liver carcinoma. A constant-region primer served to make TCR beta cDNA from approximately 490 ng total RNA. Slightly modified ARM-PCR served as the procedure for the TCR beta libraries. These libraries came from three rounds of nested multiplex PCR. The first two PCR rounds, around 10 cycles each, used TRBV1-TRBV30 forward primers and a C-beta reverse primer. TCRdb redid the calling of the multiplex PCR reads with MiXCR, one entry per CDR3 protein. This table holds tens of thousands of distinct CDR3 sequences, approximately 73% found once. It was from about 21-30 mg of unsorted bulk tissue that RNA and DNA were co-extracted. The sample consisted of liver tumor tissue from sampling region 4. The subset is: tumor region T4, right-lateral pole. These TCRs come from a man aged 35-49 years with primary liver carcinoma and hepatitis B virus infection.

Regarding this clonotype: Lacking the conserved final phenylalanine or tryptophan, this CDR3 likely reflects a read error. The chain has TRBV6-6 and TRBJ1-2; the match to TRBD1 covers 8 bases. The germline V gene has CDR1 MNHNY and CDR2 SVGAGI (reference sequence). The CDR3 spans 15 residues. The CDR3 sequence: CASSSDDGTGYVYTL. The CDR3 coding sequence is TGTGCCAGCAGTTCCGATGACGGGACAGGCTATGTCTACACCCTC.

This chain connects TRBV5-5 to TRBJ1-2, with D maybe TRBD1 (5 bases). The CDR3 loop spans 16 amino acids. V lost 8 bases and J 0 bases, leaving 20 bases between the germline ends. CDR1 is SGHKS and CDR2 is YYEKEE in the germline V gene (reference sequence). CDR3 sequence reads: CARSPHSDRTNYGYTF. The CDR3 DNA follows: TGTGCCAGGAGCCCTCACTCAGACAGAACTAACTATGGCTACACCTTC. The full variable domain, with the rest looked up from reference TRBV5-5 and TRBJ1-2, is DAGVTQSPTHLIKTRGQQVTLRCSPISGHKSVSWYQQVLGQGPQFIFQYYEKEERGRGNFPDRFSARQFPNYSSELNVNALLLGDSALYLCARSPHSDRTNYGYTFGSGTRLTVV.

In the case of this clonotype: A much larger clone differs by one base, so this may be a read error. V usage is TRBV19 and J usage is TRBJ2-6; D may be TRBD1 or TRBD2 (5 bases each). The CDR3 has 16 amino acids. The germline gives CDR1 LNHDA, CDR2 SQIVND (reference sequence). CDR3 in DNA: TGTGCCAGTAGTATAAAAGGGACCTCTGGGGCCAGCGTCCTGACTTTC. It encodes CASSIKGTSGASVLTF.

Concerning this clonotype: The junction shows a germline mismatch at one end, possibly a read error. The chain employs TRBV11-3 and TRBJ2-1; D is undetermined. Germline values: CDR1 SGHNT, CDR2 YENEEA. The CDR3 is 12 residues long. This chain's CDR3 is CASSLNINEQFF. Here the CDR3 DNA reads TGTGCTAGCAGCTTAAATATCAATGAGCAGTTCTTC.

Comment on this clonotype: Mismatch with germline at one junction end may stem from a read error. V gene TRBV7-9 combines with J gene TRBJ2-6; possibly TRBD1 for D (5 bases). The CDR3 has 17 amino acids. Germline CDR1 and CDR2: SEHNR and FQNEAQ (reference sequence). The CDR3 region has the DNA TGTGCCAGCAGCTCTCCGATGCAAACCTCTGGGGCCAACATCCTGACTTTC. It specifies CASSSPMQTSGANILTF.

This chain links TRBV28 with TRBJ1-2; D possibly corresponds to TRBD1 (5 bases). In germline, CDR1 is MDHEN, CDR2 SYDVKM. This CDR3 contains 13 residues. In DNA, the CDR3 is TGTGCTAGCTCACTGGCCGACAGCTATGGCTACACCTTC. This codes for CASSLADSYGYTF.

Regarding this clonotype: At one of its ends the junction is not consistent with the germline gene, which may arise from a read error. The chain has TRBV11-2 and TRBJ2-3, with 9 bases fitting TRBD2. Germline-derived CDR1 and CDR2 are SGHAT and FQNNGV. The CDR3 runs 18 residues. CDR3 nucleotide sequence: TGTGCTAGCAGCGGGGCCCCACAGAGACTAGCGGTCACAGATACCCAGTATTTT. Translation gives CASSGAPQRLAVTDTQYF.

The chain joins TRBV20-1 to TRBJ1-4, with D tentatively TRBD1 (6 bases). Between the trimmed V and J ends, which lost 1 base and 8 bases, there was a span of 11 bases. CDR3 length equals 13 residues. CDR1 and CDR2 (germline): DFQATT, SNEGSKA (reference sequence). CDR3 protein: CSARGTEPEKLFF. For the CDR3, the DNA is TGCAGTGCTAGAGGGACAGAGCCCGAAAAACTGTTTTTT.

This clonotype was found once. This may arise from a read error, as a much more abundant clone is one base away. The genes are TRBV24-1 and TRBJ2-1, with D unresolved. This CDR3 spans 12 amino acids. Germline lookup yields CDR1 KGHDR and CDR2 SFDVKD. CDR3 DNA sequence: TGTGCCACCAGTGGACTTCGAGGCGAGCAGTTGTTC. Translating gives CATSGLRGEQLF.

For this clonotype: One junction end does not reproduce the germline sequence, and a read error may be involved. V is TRBV6-2 or TRBV6-3 and J is TRBJ2-7; TRBD2 aligns across 7 bases. CDR3 length: 20 amino acids. Germline V gene sequence: CDR1 MNHEY, CDR2 SVGEGT. CDR3 sequence (DNA): TGTGCCAGCAGTTACTCTAGAGTAGGCGGGAGCCCCGGAAGCCCCTACAAGCAGAACTTC. It encodes CASSYSRVGGSPGSPYKQNF.